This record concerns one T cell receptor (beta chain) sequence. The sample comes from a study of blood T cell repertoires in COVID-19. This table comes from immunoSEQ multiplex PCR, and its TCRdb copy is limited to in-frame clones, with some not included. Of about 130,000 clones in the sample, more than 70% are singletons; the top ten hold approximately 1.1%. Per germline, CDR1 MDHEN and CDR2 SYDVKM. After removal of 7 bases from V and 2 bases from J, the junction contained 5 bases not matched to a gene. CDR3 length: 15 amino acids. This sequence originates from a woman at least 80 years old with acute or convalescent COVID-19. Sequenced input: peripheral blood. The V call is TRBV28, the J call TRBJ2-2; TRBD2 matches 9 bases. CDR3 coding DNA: TGTGCCAGCAAACGACTAGCGGCCAACACCGGGGAGCTGTTTTTT. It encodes CASKRLAANTGELFF. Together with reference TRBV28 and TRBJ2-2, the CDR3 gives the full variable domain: DVKVTQSSRYLVKRTGEKVFLECVQDMDHENMFWYRQDPGLGLRLIYFSYDVKMKEKGDIPEGYSVSREKKERFSLILESASTNQTSMYLCASKRLAANTGELFFGEGSRLTVL.